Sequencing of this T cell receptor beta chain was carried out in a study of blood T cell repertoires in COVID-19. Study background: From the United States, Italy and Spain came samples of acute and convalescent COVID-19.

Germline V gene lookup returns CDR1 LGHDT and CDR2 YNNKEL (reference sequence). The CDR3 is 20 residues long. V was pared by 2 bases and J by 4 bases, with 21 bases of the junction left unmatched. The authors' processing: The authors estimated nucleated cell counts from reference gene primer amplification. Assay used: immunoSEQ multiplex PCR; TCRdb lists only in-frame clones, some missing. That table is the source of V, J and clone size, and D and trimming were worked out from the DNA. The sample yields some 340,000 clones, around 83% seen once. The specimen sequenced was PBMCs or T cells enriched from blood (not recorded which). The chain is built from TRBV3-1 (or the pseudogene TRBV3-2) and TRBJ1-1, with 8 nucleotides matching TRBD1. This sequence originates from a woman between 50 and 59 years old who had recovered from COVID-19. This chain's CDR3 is CASSQTTSSDRGGWGTEAFF. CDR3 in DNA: TGTGCCAGCAGCCAAACCACATCCTCAGACAGGGGCGGGTGGGGCACTGAAGCTTTCTTT.